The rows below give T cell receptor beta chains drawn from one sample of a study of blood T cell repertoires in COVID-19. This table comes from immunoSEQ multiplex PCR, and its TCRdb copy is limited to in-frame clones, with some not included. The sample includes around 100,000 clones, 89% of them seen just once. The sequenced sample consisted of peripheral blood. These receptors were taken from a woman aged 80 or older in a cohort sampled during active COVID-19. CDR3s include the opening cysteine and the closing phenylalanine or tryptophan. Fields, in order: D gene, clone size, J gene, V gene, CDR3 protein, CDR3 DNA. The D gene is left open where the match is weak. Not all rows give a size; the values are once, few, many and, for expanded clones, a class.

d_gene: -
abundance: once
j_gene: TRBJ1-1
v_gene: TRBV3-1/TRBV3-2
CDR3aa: CASNQQGNTEAFF
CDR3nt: TGTGCCAGCAACCAGCAGGGGAACACTGAAGCTTTCTTT

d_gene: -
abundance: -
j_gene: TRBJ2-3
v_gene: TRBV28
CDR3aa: CASQTRDSDTQYF
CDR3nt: TGTGCCAGTCAAACGCGGGACAGCGATACGCAGTATTTT

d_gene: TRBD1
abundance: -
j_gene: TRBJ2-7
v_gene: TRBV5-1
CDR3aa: CASSRDRGSDEQYF
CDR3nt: TGCGCCAGCAGCCGGGACAGGGGCAGCGACGAGCAGTACTTC

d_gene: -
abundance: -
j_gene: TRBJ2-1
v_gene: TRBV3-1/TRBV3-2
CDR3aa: CASSQGAGPGSEQFF
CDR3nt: TGTGCCAGCAGCCAAGGGGCAGGCCCTGGGAGTGAGCAGTTCTTC

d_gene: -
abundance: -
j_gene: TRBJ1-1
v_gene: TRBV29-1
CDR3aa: CVGSRNTEAFF
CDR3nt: TGCGTGGGCTCAAGAAACACTGAAGCTTTCTTT

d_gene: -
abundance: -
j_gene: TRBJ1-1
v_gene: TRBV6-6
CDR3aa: CASSADMAAEAFF
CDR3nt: TGTGCCAGCAGTGCAGACATGGCAGCCGAAGCTTTCTTT

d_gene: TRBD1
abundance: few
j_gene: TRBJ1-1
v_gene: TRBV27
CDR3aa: CASSDRGITEAFF
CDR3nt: TGTGCCAGCAGTGACAGGGGCATCACTGAAGCTTTCTTT

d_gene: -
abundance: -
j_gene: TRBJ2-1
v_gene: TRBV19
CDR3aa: CASSIRDILPTSSYNEQFF
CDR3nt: TGTGCCAGTAGTATCCGGGACATCCTTCCTACGAGCTCCTACAATGAGCAGTTCTTC

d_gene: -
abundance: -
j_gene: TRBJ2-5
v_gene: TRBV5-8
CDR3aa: CASTIPLPGVEETQYF
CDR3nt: TGTGCCAGCACCATCCCCCTCCCAGGGGTGGAAGAGACCCAGTACTTC

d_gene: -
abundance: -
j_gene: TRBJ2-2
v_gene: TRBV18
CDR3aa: CASSPGRGTGELFF
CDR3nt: TGTGCCAGCTCACCGGGACGGGGGACCGGGGAGCTGTTTTTT

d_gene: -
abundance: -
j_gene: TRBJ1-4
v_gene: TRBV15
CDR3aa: CATSLGGHQEKLFF
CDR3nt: TGTGCCACCAGCCTCGGGGGGCATCAAGAAAAACTGTTTTTT

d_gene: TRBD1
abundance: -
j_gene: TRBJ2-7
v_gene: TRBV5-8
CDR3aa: CASTHRDRDYEQYF
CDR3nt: TGTGCCAGCACCCACCGGGACAGGGATTACGAGCAGTACTTC

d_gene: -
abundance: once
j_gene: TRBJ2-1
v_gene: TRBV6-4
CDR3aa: CASSPQAIGNEQFF
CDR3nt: TGTGCCAGCTCACCGCAGGCGATTGGGAATGAGCAGTTCTTC

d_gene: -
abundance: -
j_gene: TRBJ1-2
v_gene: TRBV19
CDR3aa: CASTPRDYYGYTF
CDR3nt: TGTGCCAGTACCCCGAGGGATTACTATGGCTACACCTTC

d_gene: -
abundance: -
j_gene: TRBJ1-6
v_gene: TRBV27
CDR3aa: CASSDSSYNSPLHF
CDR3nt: TGTGCCAGCAGTGACAGCTCCTATAATTCACCCCTCCACTTT

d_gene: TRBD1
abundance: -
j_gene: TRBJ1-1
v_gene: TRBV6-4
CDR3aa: CASSADRGDTEAFF
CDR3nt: TGTGCCAGCAGTGCCGACAGGGGGGACACTGAAGCTTTCTTT